These T cell receptor beta chains were read from a single sample in a study of CD8+CD57+ T cells in acquired aplastic anemia. TCRdb reprocessed the reads via MiXCR and lists one record per CDR3 protein. The sample lists approximately 130,000 distinct CDR3 sequences, under 60% occurring once. The sequenced sample was sorted CD4+, CD8+, or CD8+CD57+ T cells (not recorded which) from PBMCs. The receptors were sampled from a human donor with aplastic anemia. CDR3s include the opening cysteine and the closing phenylalanine or tryptophan. D genes are given only for firm matches. The listing skips clone size in some rows; elsewhere it reads once, few, many or a size class.

V gene	J gene	D gene	clone size	CDR3 protein	CDR3 DNA
TRBV29-1	TRBJ2-7	.	few	CSVGGLLAREQYF	TGCAGCGTAGGGGGACTATTAGCGAGGGAGCAGTACTTC
TRBV7-6	TRBJ2-3	TRBD2	.	CASRPGLAAHPQYF	TGTGCCAGCAGACCGGGACTAGCGGCCCACCCGCAGTATTTT
TRBV2	TRBJ1-2	.	.	CASRGTANYGYTF	TGTGCCAGCAGGGGGACGGCTAACTATGGCTACACCTTC
TRBV6-2/TRBV6-3	TRBJ2-3	TRBD2	.	CASSYFRLAGGDTDTQYF	TGTGCCAGCAGTTACTTCCGACTAGCGGGGGGGGACACAGATACGCAGTATTTT
TRBV5-1	TRBJ2-1	.	.	CASSLDGPYNEQFF	TGCGCCAGCAGCTTGGATGGGCCCTACAATGAGCAGTTCTTC
TRBV15	TRBJ2-7	TRBD1	.	CATSSLRDSSSYEQYF	TGTGCCACCAGCTCCTTGAGGGACAGTAGCTCCTACGAGCAGTACTTC
TRBV29-1	TRBJ2-7	TRBD1	many	CSVEGQRTGVSREQYF	TGCAGCGTTGAAGGCCAGAGGACAGGGGTGTCAAGAGAGCAGTACTTC
TRBV2	TRBJ1-2	TRBD1	few	CASSEDQGEGTF	TGTGCCAGCAGTGAAGACCAGGGGGAAGGCACCTTC
TRBV29-1	TRBJ2-7	TRBD2	.	CSVGASGTYEQYF	TGCAGCGTTGGGGCTAGCGGGACTTACGAGCAGTACTTC
TRBV5-1	TRBJ1-5	TRBD1	.	CASSKGQGEHRNQPQHF	TGCGCCAGCAGCAAAGGACAGGGTGAACATCGGAATCAGCCCCAGCATTTT
TRBV6-4	TRBJ2-3	.	many	CASSDSELALGDTQYF	TGTGCCAGCAGTGACTCGGAACTAGCCCTGGGGGATACGCAGTATTTT
TRBV5-1	TRBJ1-2	.	.	CASSLVDGPIF	TGCGCCAGCAGCTTAGTAGACGGACCAATCTTC
TRBV20-1	TRBJ2-1	TRBD2	few	CSARGLAGGNEQFF	TGCAGTGCTAGGGGACTAGCGGGGGGAAATGAGCAGTTCTTC
TRBV19	TRBJ2-3	TRBD2	.	CASFRLAIKSSDTQYF	TGTGCCAGTTTTCGACTAGCTATTAAAAGTTCAGATACGCAGTATTTT
TRBV5-6	TRBJ1-1	.	once	CASSVNLHRQNTEAFF	TGTGCCAGCAGCGTCAACCTTCACCGACAGAACACTGAAGCTTTCTTT
TRBV24-1	TRBJ2-1	TRBD2	.	CATSDSGLADNNEQFF	TGTGCCACCAGTGATTCAGGACTAGCGGACAACAATGAGCAGTTCTTC
TRBV19	TRBJ1-1	.	.	CASSIDGRGTEAFF	TGTGCCAGTAGTATAGATGGTCGGGGTACTGAAGCTTTCTTT
TRBV15	TRBJ1-1	.	.	CATSSPGDFSAFF	TGTGCCACCAGTTCTCCCGGGGACTTCTCGGCTTTCTTT
TRBV10-3	TRBJ2-7	.	many	CASAGQGPYEQYF	TGTGCATCGGCGGGGCAGGGTCCCTACGAGCAGTACTTC
TRBV2	TRBJ1-1	TRBD1	.	CASSDRGTGGWAFF	TGTGCCAGCAGTGATCGGGGGACAGGCGGGTGGGCTTTCTTT